One and the same sample provided the 10 T cell receptor beta chains below, sequenced in a study of CD8 T cells in ankylosing spondylitis. The antigens for these receptors are not known. TCRdb ran MiXCR on the 5' RACE reads and lists one entry per CDR3 protein. The table lists a few hundred thousand distinct CDR3 sequences, 20% to 25% of them singletons. Study-level findings and limits: Made up of 7 to 9 highly homologous variants, a TCR beta motif appeared characteristic of ankylosing spondylitis blood.

Specimen: blood, either unsorted or a sorted T cell fraction (not recorded which). These receptor sequences come from a male donor with ankylosing spondylitis.

This chain uses TRBV6-2 or TRBV6-3 with TRBJ2-7, with D hard to call. Germline V gene data show CDR1 as MNHEY and CDR2 as SVGEGT. The CDR3 runs to 13 residues. Trimming cost V 4 bases and J 1 base, with 8 bases left between them. The CDR3 sequence is CASSFGESYEQYF. The CDR3 nucleotides are TGTGCCAGCAGTTTTGGGGAATCCTACGAGCAGTACTTC.

The table lists this clonotype with many counts. The V and J genes are TRBV29-1 and TRBJ2-5; the D gene is possibly TRBD2 (6 bases). Trimming removed 6 bases from V and 5 bases from J, with 22 bases in between. Germline V CDR1 and CDR2: SQVTM, ANQGSEA. The CDR3 totals 15 residues. CDR3 DNA: TGCAGCGTCACCCAGTACAGGTTGGCGGGGGAGACCCAGTACTTC. It specifies CSVTQYRLAGETQYF.

This clonotype was seen only a few times. The chain has TRBV25-1 and TRBJ1-2; D is unclear. The V end was cut by 1 base, the J end by 8 bases, with 14 bases between. The CDR3 is 14 amino acids. Germline V gives CDR1 MGHDK, CDR2 SYGVNS. CDR3 nucleotide sequence: TGTGCCAGCAGTGAATTTGGCGGCGGTGGAGGCTACACCTTC. It yields the protein CASSEFGGGGGYTF.

This clonotype has more than one count but fewer than ten. The CDR3 here is CASSLRLAATDTQYF. As DNA, the CDR3 is TGTGCCAGCAGCTTAAGACTAGCGGCCACAGATACGCAGTATTTT. The chain uses TRBV11-3 and TRBJ2-3; TRBD2 matches at 9 bases. The CDR3 runs to 15 residues. V trimming: 2 bases; J trimming: 2 bases; junction bases outside the gene matches: 2. Germline CDR1 and CDR2: SGHNT and YENEEA.

This clonotype was recorded a few times. The chain carries TRBV5-5 and TRBJ2-7; D is tentatively TRBD1 or TRBD2 (5 bases each). V was cut by 0 bases and J by 3 bases, with 13 bases left in between. The CDR3 spans 15 residues. Germline CDR1 and CDR2: SGHKS and YYEKEE (reference sequence). The CDR3 DNA reads TGTGCCAGCAGCTTGGCGGGGCTAAAAGGCTACGAGCAGTACTTC. It codes for CASSLAGLKGYEQYF.

The CDR3 region has the DNA TGTGCCAGCAGTTCCCCGGGGGGGGGTTCAGATACGCAGTATTTT. Translating gives CASSSPGGGSDTQYF. This chain links TRBV6-5 with TRBJ2-3, with 8 bases identical to TRBD2. Germline loops: CDR1 MNHEY, CDR2 SVGAGI. This CDR3 contains 15 residues. J gave up 4 bases and V 4 bases, and 7 bases lay outside the gene matches.

This clonotype was seen more than once but under ten times. J is TRBJ2-7 and V is TRBV5-1; the match to TRBD1 covers 11 bases. This CDR3 is 15 amino acids long. Trimming at V came to 2 bases and at J to 3 bases, leaving 4 bases not matched to a gene. The germline V gene has CDR1 SGHRS and CDR2 YFSETQ. The CDR3 reads CASSLDGTGGYEQYF. DNA of the CDR3: TGCGCCAGCAGCTTAGACGGGACAGGGGGCTACGAGCAGTACTTC.

This clonotype has ten or more counts. J is TRBJ1-5 and V is TRBV29-1, with a tentative D call TRBD1 (6 bases). Germline V gives CDR1 SQVTM, CDR2 ANQGSEA. The ends were cut back, 7 bases at V and 4 bases at J, with 11 bases in the middle. The CDR3 has 12 residues. CDR3 bases: TGCAGCGCGGGGGCACCTAATCAGCCCCAGCATTTT. It translates to CSAGAPNQPQHF.

V is TRBV3-1 and J is TRBJ1-2; D possibly corresponds to TRBD1 (6 bases). V lost 2 bases and J lost 0, with 13 bases in between. From germline, CDR1 is LGHDT and CDR2 YNNKEL (reference sequence). This CDR3 has 16 amino acids. Written as DNA, the CDR3 is TGTGCCAGCAGCCAAAATGACAGGACCCCTAACTATGGCTACACCTTC. Translation gives CASSQNDRTPNYGYTF.

The chain employs TRBV25-1 and TRBJ2-7; D perhaps matches TRBD1 (6 bases). Germline CDR1 MGHDK, CDR2 SYGVNS. This CDR3 has 15 residues. V lost 8 bases, J lost 7 bases, and 24 bases lay in between. In DNA, the CDR3 is TGTGCCAGCGGTCCTATCGACAGGTACAGCCGTGAGCAGTACTTC. This encodes CASGPIDRYSREQYF.